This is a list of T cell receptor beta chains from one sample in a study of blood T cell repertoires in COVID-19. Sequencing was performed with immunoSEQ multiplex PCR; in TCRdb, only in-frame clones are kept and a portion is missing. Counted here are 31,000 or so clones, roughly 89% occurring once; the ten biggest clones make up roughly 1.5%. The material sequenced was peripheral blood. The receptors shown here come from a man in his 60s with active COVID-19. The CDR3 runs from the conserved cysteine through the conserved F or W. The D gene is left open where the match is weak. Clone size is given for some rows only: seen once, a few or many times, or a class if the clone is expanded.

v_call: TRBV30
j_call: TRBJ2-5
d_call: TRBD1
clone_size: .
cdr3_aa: CAWSTGGAGETQYF

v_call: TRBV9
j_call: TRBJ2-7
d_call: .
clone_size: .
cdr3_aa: CASSVGPRAHEQYF

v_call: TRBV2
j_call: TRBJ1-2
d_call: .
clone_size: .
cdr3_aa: CASSYGGTTYGYTF

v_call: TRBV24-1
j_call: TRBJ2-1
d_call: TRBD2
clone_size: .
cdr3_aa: CATSDYGLAGLNEQFF

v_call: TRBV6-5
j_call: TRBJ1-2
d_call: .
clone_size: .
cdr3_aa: CASGPLGGGYTF

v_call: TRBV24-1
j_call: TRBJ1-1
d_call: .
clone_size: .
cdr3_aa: CATSFGSGTEAFF

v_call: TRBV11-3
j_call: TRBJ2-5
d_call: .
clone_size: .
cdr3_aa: CASSLTGETQYF

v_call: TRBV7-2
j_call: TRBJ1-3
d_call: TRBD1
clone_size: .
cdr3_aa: CASSPWTGISGNTIYF

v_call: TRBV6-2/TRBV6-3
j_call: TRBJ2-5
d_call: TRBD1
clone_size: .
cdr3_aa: CASSYLQGQTQYF

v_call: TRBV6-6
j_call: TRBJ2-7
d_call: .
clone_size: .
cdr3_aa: CASRSHLTGTYEQYF

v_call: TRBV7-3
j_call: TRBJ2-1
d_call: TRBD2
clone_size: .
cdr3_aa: CASSRVGTSTYNEQFF

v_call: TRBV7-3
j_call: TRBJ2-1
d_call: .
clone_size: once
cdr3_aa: CASSLTSGGYNEQFF

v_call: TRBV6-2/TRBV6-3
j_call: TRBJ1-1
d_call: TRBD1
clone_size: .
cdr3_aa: CASSSPGQSKEAFF

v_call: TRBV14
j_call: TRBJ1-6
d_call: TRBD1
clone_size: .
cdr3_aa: CASSRAGTGVYNSPLHF

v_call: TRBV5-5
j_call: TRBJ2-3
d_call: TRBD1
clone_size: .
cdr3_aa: CASSLAGQGMADTQYF

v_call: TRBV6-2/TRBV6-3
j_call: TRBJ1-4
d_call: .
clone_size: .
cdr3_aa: CASSQQGVQQKLFF

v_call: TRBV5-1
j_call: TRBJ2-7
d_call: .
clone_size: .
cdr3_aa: CASSLDSPYEQYF

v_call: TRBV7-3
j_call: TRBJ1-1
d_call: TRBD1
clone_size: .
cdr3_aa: CASSRGDSEIREAFF

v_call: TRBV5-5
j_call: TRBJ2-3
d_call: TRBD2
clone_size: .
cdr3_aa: CASSGDGGSTDTQYF

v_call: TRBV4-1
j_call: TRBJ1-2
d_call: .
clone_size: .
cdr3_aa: CASSQPIPNYGYTF

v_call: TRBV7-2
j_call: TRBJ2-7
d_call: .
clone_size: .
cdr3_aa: CASSLRVYEQYF

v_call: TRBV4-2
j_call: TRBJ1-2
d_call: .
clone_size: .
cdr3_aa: CASSRRDSNYGYTF

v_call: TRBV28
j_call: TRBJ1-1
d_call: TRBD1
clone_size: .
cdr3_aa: CASSLTRYRGNTEAFF

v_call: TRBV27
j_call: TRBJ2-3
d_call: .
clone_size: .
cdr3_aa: CASGSGTRADTQYF

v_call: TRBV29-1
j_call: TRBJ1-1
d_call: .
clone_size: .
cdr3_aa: CSVENPSNRGTEAFF

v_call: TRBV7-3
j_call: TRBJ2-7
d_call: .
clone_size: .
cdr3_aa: CASSPTPGLLYEQYF

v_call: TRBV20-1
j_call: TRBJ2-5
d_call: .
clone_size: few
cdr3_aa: CSASGGETQYF

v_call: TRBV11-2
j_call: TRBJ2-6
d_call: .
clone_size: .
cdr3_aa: CASSRMDSSGANVLTF

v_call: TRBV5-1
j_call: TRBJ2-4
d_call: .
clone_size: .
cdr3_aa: CASSSGSQNIQYF

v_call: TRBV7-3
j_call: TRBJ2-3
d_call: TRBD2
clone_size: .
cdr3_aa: CASSPSGGPGDTQYF

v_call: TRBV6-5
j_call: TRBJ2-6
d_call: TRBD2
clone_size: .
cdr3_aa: CASSYWGGTGANVLTF

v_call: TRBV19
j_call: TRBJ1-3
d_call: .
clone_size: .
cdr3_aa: CASSPPLGLSGNTIYF

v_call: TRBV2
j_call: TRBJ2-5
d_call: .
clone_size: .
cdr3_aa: CASSIYRATQYF

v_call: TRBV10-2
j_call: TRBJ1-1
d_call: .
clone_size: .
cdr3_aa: CASVATGNTEAFF

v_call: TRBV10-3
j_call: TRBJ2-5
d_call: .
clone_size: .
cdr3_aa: CAISESNEGGTQYF

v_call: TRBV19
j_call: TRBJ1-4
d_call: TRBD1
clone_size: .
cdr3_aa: CASSTDRGSEKLFF

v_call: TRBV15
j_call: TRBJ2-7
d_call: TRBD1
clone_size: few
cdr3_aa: CATSRGQGAGEQYF

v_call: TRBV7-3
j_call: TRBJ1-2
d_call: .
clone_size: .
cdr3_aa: CASSLDTGSYTF

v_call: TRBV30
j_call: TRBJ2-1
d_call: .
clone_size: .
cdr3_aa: CAWSVRSAEQFF

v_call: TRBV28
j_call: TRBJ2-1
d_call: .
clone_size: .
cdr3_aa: CASSSQYNEQFF

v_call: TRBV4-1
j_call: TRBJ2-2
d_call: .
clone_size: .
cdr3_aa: CASSQGAARQATTGELFF

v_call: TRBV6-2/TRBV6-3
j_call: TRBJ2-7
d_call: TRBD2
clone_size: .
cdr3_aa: CASSYGIAGNYEQYF

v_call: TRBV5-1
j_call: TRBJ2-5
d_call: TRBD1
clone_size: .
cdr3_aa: CASSPGTGGYQETQYF

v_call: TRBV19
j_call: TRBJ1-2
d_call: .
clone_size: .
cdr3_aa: CASNESPQEVTYGYTF

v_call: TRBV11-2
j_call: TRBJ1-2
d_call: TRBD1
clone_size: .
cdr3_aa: CASSSQGQGAYGYTF

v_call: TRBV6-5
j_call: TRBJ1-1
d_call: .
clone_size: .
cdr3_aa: CASSHRGEAFF

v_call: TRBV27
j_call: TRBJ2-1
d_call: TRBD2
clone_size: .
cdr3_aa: CASSLGEGPNEQFF

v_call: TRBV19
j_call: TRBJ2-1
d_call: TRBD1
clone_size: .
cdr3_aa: CASSVGDSPANEQFF

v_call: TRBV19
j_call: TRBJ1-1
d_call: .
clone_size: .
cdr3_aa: CASSIDTLVRGNTEAFF

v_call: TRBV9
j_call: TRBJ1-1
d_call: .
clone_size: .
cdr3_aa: CASSLGQNTEAFF

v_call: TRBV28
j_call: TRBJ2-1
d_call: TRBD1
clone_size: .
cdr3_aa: CASSSTGTSYNEQFF

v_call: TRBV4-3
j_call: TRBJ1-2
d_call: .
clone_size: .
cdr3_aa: CASSQGWRGPDYGYTF

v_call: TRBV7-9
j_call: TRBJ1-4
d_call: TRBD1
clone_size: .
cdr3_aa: CASSGDRGSPFTNEKLFF

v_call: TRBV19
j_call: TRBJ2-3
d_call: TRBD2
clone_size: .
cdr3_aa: CASSNAAGGDTQYF

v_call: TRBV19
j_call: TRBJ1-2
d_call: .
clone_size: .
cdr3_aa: CASSIVPGGTNYGYTF

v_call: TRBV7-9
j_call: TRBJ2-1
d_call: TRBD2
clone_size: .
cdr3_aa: CASSLVAGGQILFF

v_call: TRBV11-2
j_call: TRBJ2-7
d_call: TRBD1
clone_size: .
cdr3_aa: CASSKIRTGDYEQYF